The 23 T cell receptor beta chains given below trace back to one sample, sequenced in a study of metastatic and nonmetastatic thyroid tumors. TCRdb re-called the PCR reads through MiXCR. The repertoire holds 25,000 to 30,000 clones, with 3.5% to 4.5% as singletons. All patients were treatment-naive before thyroid surgery. The specimen sequenced was blood. The receptors derive from a male donor with papillary thyroid cancer or a benign thyroid nodule (not recorded which). Some clones in this sample may be carry-over from other donors' samples.

Regarding this clone: Within the sample, other DNA sequences also encode this same CDR3. The chain couples TRBV6-1 to TRBJ1-4, with 7 positions matching TRBD1. The CDR3 has 15 residues. Germline V lookup: CDR1 MNHNS, CDR2 SASEGT. With V trimmed by 6 bases and J by 5 bases, 9 bases remained unmatched. This CDR3 is CASRRTTGQNEKLFF. Written as DNA, the CDR3 is TGTGCCAGCAGAAGAACGACGGGACAGAATGAAAAACTGTTTTTT.

About this clone itself: A much larger clone differs by one base, so this may be a read error. CDR3 residues: CASSHQGYPDNEQFF. DNA of the CDR3: TGTGCCAGCAGTCACCAGGGATACCCCGACAATGAGCAGTTCTTT. This chain connects TRBV6-5 to TRBJ2-1; possible D gene TRBD1, 5 bases. The CDR3 is 15 residues long. The germline V gene has CDR1 MNHEY and CDR2 SVGAGI.

Relative to its sample, this clone is medium-sized. The CDR3 DNA reads as TGTGCCAGCGCGGGGGGAGGTGGCTACACCTTC. Amino acids: CASAGGGGYTF. V is TRBV6-1 and J is TRBJ1-2; a weak D match, TRBD1 (5 bases). There are 11 residues in the CDR3. CDR1 MNHNS and CDR2 SASEGT come from the germline V gene. V was clipped by 8 bases and J by 7 bases, with 11 bases between them.

This clone turned up a few times. V gene TRBV15 combines with J gene TRBJ2-2, with 14 bases fitting TRBD2. Trimming removed 8 bases from V and 1 base from J; junction bases left unmatched: 3. The CDR3 spans 16 residues. Germline values: CDR1 LNHNV, CDR2 YYDKDF (reference sequence). The CDR3 nucleotides are TGTGCCACCTACGGACTAGCGGGAGGGAACACCGGGGAGCTGTTTTTT. Encoded protein: CATYGLAGGNTGELFF.

There are a few counts of this clone. V gene TRBV6-1 combines with J gene TRBJ2-1, with 7 nucleotides matching TRBD2. The V gene end was trimmed by 4 bases and the J gene end by 7 bases; junction bases not matched to a gene: 10. The germline gives CDR1 MNHNS, CDR2 SASEGT. This CDR3 has 15 amino acids. CDR3 protein: CASSALVGRRNEQFF. CDR3 DNA: TGTGCCAGCAGTGCCCTCGTCGGGAGGAGAAATGAGCAGTTCTTC.

The gene calls are TRBV20-1 and TRBJ1-5, with TRBD1 as a possible D gene (6 bases). The V end lost 1 base, the J end lost 2 bases, and 12 bases lay between the germline ends. The germline V gene has CDR1 DFQATT and CDR2 SNEGSKA (reference sequence). The CDR3 spans 15 residues. For the CDR3, the DNA is TGCAGTGCTAGAGGTACGGCAGGGGGCAATCAGCCCCAGCATTTT. It specifies CSARGTAGGNQPQHF.

This clone turned up a few times. The chain has TRBV20-1 and TRBJ2-7; 12 bases agree with TRBD2. CDR3 length: 15 residues. The V gene's germline CDR1 is DFQATT and CDR2 SNEGSKA (reference sequence). J lost 0 bases, V lost 5 bases, and 5 bases had no gene match. The CDR3 protein is CSASRTSGASYEQYF. DNA of the CDR3: TGCAGTGCTTCACGGACTAGCGGGGCCTCCTACGAGCAGTACTTC.

CDR3 nucleotides: TGTGCCAGCAGCCTACCCGTCACAGATACGCAGTATTTT. This encodes CASSLPVTDTQYF. The chain combines TRBV28 with TRBJ2-3; D remains unclear. V was trimmed by 6 bases and J by 2 bases, leaving 9 bases between them. The V gene's germline CDR1 is MDHEN and CDR2 SYDVKM. CDR3 length: 13 amino acids.

This clone came up many times. V usage is TRBV20-1 and J usage is TRBJ1-2, with 9 bases that match TRBD1. Per the germline V gene, CDR1 is DFQATT and CDR2 is SNEGSKA (reference sequence). Trimming took 4 bases from V and 3 from J; bases not matched to a gene: 9. The CDR3 has 15 amino acids. CDR3 nucleotide sequence: TGCAGTGCTACCAGTCCCGGGACAGGGCACTATGGCTACACCTTC. It specifies CSATSPGTGHYGYTF.

This clone was recorded at least ten times. The rearrangement uses TRBV5-6 and TRBJ2-2, with D uncertain. The CDR3 loop spans 15 amino acids. Germline assignment: CDR1 SGHDT and CDR2 YYEEEE. Trimming took off 3 bases at V and 3 bases at J, with 12 bases between the two ends. Here the CDR3 reads CASSYLSDDTGELFF. In DNA, the CDR3 is TGTGCCAGCAGCTACTTATCCGACGACACCGGGGAGCTGTTTTTT.

This clone occurred a few times. The junction departs from germline at one end; a sequencing error may be responsible. The chain links TRBV27 to TRBJ1-2, with no clear D. CDR1 is MNHEY, CDR2 SMNVEV, per germline (reference sequence). The CDR3 is 13 residues long. Here the CDR3 reads CASILIGSYDYTF. The CDR3 DNA reads TGTGCCAGCATTTTAATCGGCTCCTATGACTATACCTTC.

This clone was detected only a few times. The chain joins TRBV20-1 to TRBJ2-7, with 12 bases matching TRBD2. V gave up 6 bases and J gave up 2 bases; unmatched junction bases: 5. The CDR3 is made up of 14 amino acids. Germline CDR1 and CDR2: DFQATT and SNEGSKA (reference sequence). The CDR3 DNA reads as TGCAGTGCCTCTAGCGGGAGGGGCCCCTACGAGCAGTACTTC. Translating gives CSASSGRGPYEQYF.

Sample share makes this clone large (0.1 to 1%). The chain has TRBV24-1 and TRBJ1-2, with TRBD1 as a possible D gene (5 bases). Trimming removed 10 bases at V and 0 bases at J, with 11 bases between. CDR3 length: 13 residues. Per the germline V gene, CDR1 is KGHDR and CDR2 is SFDVKD. The CDR3 sequence: CATSDRANYGYTF. The DNA for the CDR3 is TGTGCCACTTCCGACAGAGCTAACTATGGCTACACCTTC.

This clone was seen at least ten times. The chain couples TRBV14 to TRBJ1-1, with D possibly being TRBD1 (6 bases). Germline assignment: CDR1 SGHDN and CDR2 FVKESK. The CDR3 runs to 11 residues. V was cut by 6 bases and J by 7 bases, with 9 bases left in between. In DNA form, the CDR3 reads TGTGCCAGCAGGAAGGGGGTTGAAGCTTTCTTT. Its protein product is CASRKGVEAFF.

The genes are TRBV28 and TRBJ2-7; D not certain. Trimming cost V 7 bases and J 2 bases, with 9 bases left between them. This CDR3 region has 12 residues. From germline, CDR1 is MDHEN and CDR2 SYDVKM. Written as DNA, the CDR3 is TGTGCCAGCACCCCCACACCCTACGAGCAGTACTTC. Protein sequence: CASTPTPYEQYF. Together with reference TRBV28 and TRBJ2-7, the CDR3 gives the full variable domain: DVKVTQSSRYLVKRTGEKVFLECVQDMDHENMFWYRQDPGLGLRLIYFSYDVKMKEKGDIPEGYSVSREKKERFSLILESASTNQTSMYLCASTPTPYEQYFGPGTRLTVT.

This clone was seen many times. This chain connects TRBV9 to TRBJ2-7; no definite D call. The CDR3 is 14 amino acids. Germline values: CDR1 SGDLS, CDR2 YYNGEE. V was trimmed by 0 bases and J by 5 bases, leaving 12 bases between them. CDR3 bases: TGTGCCAGCAGCGTAGGTGGTGGGTGGGACGAGCAGTACTTC. It translates to CASSVGGGWDEQYF.

The rearrangement uses TRBV19 and TRBJ2-7; TRBD2 aligns across 13 bases. The CDR3 spans 20 residues. Germline loops: CDR1 LNHDA, CDR2 SQIVND (reference sequence). The V segment lost 6 bases and the J segment 5 bases; nucleotides outside the gene matches: 22. The CDR3 sequence is CASSSIGPRTSGGPADEQYF. The CDR3 coding sequence is TGTGCCAGTAGCAGTATAGGCCCCCGGACTAGCGGGGGCCCAGCCGACGAGCAGTACTTC. Complete variable domain (other parts from reference TRBV19 and TRBJ2-7): DGGITQSPKYLFRKEGQNVTLSCEQNLNHDAMYWYRQDPGQGLRLIYYSQIVNDFQKGDIAEGYSVSREKKESFPLTVTSAQKNPTAFYLCASSSIGPRTSGGPADEQYFGPGTRLTVT.

This clone was counted at least ten times. This sequence joins TRBV25-1 and TRBJ2-7; 10 bases are a match to TRBD1. Germline values: CDR1 MGHDK, CDR2 SYGVNS. The junction had 2 bases not matched to a gene; V was cut back by 6 bases and J by 6 bases. The CDR3 is 12 amino acids. CDR3: CASRGQGGEQYF. CDR3 DNA sequence: TGTGCCAGCAGAGGACAGGGGGGCGAGCAGTACTTC.

The J gene is TRBJ1-4, the V gene TRBV28; 9 bases fit TRBD1. Germline loops: CDR1 MDHEN, CDR2 SYDVKM. Losses at the gene ends were 5 bases for V and 6 bases for J; bases not matched to a gene: 4. The CDR3 runs 14 residues. CDR3 loop: CASSPGTGYEKLFF. The CDR3 bases are TGTGCCAGCAGTCCCGGGACAGGGTATGAAAAACTGTTTTTT.

The chain joins TRBV24-1 to TRBJ2-6, with D hard to call. Trimming shortened V by 0 bases and J by 4 bases, and 9 bases separated the two germline ends. This CDR3 spans 16 amino acids. Germline V gene data show CDR1 as KGHDR and CDR2 as SFDVKD. CDR3 sequence: CATSDLQVDGANVLTF. The CDR3 coding sequence is TGTGCCACCAGTGATTTGCAAGTTGACGGGGCCAACGTCCTGACTTTC.

This clone was recorded many times. The rearrangement joins TRBV6-1 to TRBJ2-7, with 7 bases fitting TRBD1. J gave up 0 bases and V 3 bases, and 5 bases lay outside the gene matches. Germline loops: CDR1 MNHNS, CDR2 SASEGT. This CDR3 comprises 15 residues. In nucleotides, the CDR3 is TGTGCCAGCAGTGAGGTACAGGGGAGCTCCTACGAGCAGTACTTC. Protein sequence: CASSEVQGSSYEQYF.

This clone has more than one count but fewer than ten. Germline is not matched at one junction end, which may reflect a read error. This chain links TRBV6-1 with TRBJ2-7; no clear D. Germline assignment: CDR1 MNHNS and CDR2 SASEGT. The CDR3 is 15 amino acids. CDR3 bases: TGTGCCAGCAATGAATTCGAGGTTCAGATCTACGAGCAGTACTTC. It codes for CASNEFEVQIYEQYF.

This clone was seen repeatedly, ten times or more. The J gene is TRBJ1-3, the V gene TRBV30, with D perhaps matching TRBD1 (6 bases). Deletions cut 4 bases from V and 0 bases from J, with 13 bases between. Per germline, CDR1 GTSNPN and CDR2 SVGIG (reference sequence). This CDR3 has 15 amino acids. CDR3 residues: CAWNLDRYSGNTIYF. CDR3 bases: TGTGCCTGGAACCTGGACAGATACTCTGGAAACACCATATATTTT.